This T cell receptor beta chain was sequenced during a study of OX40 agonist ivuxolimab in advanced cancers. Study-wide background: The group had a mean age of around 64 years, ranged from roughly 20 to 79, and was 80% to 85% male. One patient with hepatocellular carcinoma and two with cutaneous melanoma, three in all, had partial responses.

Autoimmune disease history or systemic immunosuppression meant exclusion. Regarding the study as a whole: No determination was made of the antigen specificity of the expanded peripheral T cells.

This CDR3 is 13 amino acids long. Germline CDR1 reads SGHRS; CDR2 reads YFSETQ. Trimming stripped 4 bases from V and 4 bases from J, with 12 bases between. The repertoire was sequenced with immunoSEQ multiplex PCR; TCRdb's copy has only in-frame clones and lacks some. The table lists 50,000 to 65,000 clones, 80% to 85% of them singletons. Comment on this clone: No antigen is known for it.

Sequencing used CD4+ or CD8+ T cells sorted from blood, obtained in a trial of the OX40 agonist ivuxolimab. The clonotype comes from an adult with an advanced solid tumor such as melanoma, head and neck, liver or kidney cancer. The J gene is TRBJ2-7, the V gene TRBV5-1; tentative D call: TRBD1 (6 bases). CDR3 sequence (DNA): TGCGCCAGCAGCCGGGACATCTTATACGAGCAGTACTTC. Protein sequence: CASSRDILYEQYF. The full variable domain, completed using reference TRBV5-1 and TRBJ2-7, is KAGVTQTPRYLIKTRGQQVTLSCSPISGHRSVSWYQQTPGQGLQFLFEYFSETQRNKGNFPGRFSGRQFSNSRSEMNVSTLELGDSALYLCASSRDILYEQYFGPGTRLTVT.